This T cell receptor beta chain was sequenced during a study of blood T cell repertoires in COVID-19. Study information: Researchers got acute and convalescent COVID-19 samples from the United States, Italy and Spain. PBMCs, B-cell-depleted T cells, or T cells were the source of the cDNA or gDNA that made up the material.

The V and J ends lost 4 bases and 5 bases respectively, with 17 bases between them. Per the germline V gene, CDR1 is SGHTA and CDR2 is FQGNSA. The CDR3 length is 15 residues. As processed by the authors: Cell counts per sample came from amplifying reference gene primers. Repertoires were generated with immunoSEQ multiplex PCR, while TCRdb's copy carries only in-frame clones and drops some. V and J calls and clone size are those listed in that table; D and trimming were worked out from the DNA. Of 65,000 to 85,000 clones listed, roughly 89% are singletons. The chain is built from TRBV7-2 and TRBJ2-5, with D possibly being TRBD1 (5 bases). Sequenced input: peripheral blood. The receptor's source is a human donor in a cohort sampled during active COVID-19. In DNA form, the CDR3 reads TGTGCCAGCAGCTCCCCCCAGGGAAGTGGGGAGACCCAGTACTTC. This translates into CASSSPQGSGETQYF.